This T cell receptor beta chain is drawn from a study of T cell repertoires in cytomegalovirus infection. Study at large: In public TCR beta signatures, there were indications of both CMV infection and matching HLA type.

TCRdb passed the reads through MiXCR, listing each CDR3 protein once. The sample lists roughly 500,000 distinct CDR3 sequences, about 11% occurring once. This clonotype was counted at least ten times. This TCR derives from a human donor in good health (CMV status not recorded). Some clones in this sample may be carry-over from other donors' samples. The sample comprised PBMCs.

The CDR3, as DNA: TGTGCCAGCAGCTTCATTAGCGGGAGCGGAAAATCCTACAATGAGCAGTTCTTC. It encodes CASSFISGSGKSYNEQFF. The V and J genes are TRBV7-6 and TRBJ2-1, with TRBD2 identical over 9 bases. The V and J ends lost 3 bases and 1 base, in that order; junction bases with no gene match: 10. The length of the CDR3 is 18 residues. In germline, CDR1 is SGHVS, CDR2 FNYEAQ. Filled out from reference TRBV7-6 and TRBJ2-1, the complete variable domain reads GAGVSQSPRYKVTKRGQDVALRCDPISGHVSLYWYRQALGQGPEFLTYFNYEAQQDKSGLPNDRFSAERPEGSISTLTIQRTEQRDSAMYRCASSFISGSGKSYNEQFFGPGTRLTVL.